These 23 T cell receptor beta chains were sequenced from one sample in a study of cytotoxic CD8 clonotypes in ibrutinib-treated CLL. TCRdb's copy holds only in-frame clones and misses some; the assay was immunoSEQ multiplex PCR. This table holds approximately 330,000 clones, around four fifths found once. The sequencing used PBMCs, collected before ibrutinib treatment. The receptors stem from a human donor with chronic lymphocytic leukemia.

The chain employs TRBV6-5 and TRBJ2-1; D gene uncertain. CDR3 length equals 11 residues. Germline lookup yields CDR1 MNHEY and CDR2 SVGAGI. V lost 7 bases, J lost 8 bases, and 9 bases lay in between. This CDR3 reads CASTRRDEQFF. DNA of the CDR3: TGTGCCAGCACCCGCCGGGATGAGCAGTTCTTC.

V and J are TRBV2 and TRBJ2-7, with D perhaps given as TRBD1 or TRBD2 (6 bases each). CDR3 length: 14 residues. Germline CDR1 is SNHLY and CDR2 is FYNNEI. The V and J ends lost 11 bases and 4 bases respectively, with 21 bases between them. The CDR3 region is CAGGRRAIVYEQYF. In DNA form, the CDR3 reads TGTGCCGGGGGGCGGAGGGCCATAGTATACGAGCAGTACTTC.

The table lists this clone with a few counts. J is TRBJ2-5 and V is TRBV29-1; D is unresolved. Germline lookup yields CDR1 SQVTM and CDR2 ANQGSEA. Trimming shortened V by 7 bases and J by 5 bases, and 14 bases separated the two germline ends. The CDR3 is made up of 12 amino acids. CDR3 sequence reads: CSAQSDRETQYF. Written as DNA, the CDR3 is TGCAGCGCCCAATCGGATAGGGAGACCCAGTACTTC.

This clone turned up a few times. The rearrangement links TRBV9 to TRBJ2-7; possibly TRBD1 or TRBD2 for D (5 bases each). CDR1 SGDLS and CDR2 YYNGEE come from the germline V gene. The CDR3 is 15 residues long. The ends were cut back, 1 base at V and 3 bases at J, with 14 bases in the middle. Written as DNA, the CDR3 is TGTGCCAGCAGCGTAACCGGGACGGCAGACTACGAGCAGTACTTC. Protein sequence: CASSVTGTADYEQYF.

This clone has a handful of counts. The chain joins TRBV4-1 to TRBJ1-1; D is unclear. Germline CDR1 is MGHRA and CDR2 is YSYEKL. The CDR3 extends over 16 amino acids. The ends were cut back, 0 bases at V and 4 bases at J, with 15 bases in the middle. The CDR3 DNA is TGCGCCAGCAGCCAAGAGGGCCGGACCCGGGGCACTGAAGCTTTCTTT. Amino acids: CASSQEGRTRGTEAFF.

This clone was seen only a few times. CDR3 nucleotides: TGTGCCATCAGTGGAAAGGGTTCTAGCACAGATACGCAGTATTTT. This codes for CAISGKGSSTDTQYF. The chain links TRBV10-3 to TRBJ2-3, with D hard to call. The germline gives CDR1 ENHRY, CDR2 SYGVKD. The V end lost 4 bases, the J end lost 0 bases, and 11 bases lay between the germline ends. The length of the CDR3 is 15 residues.

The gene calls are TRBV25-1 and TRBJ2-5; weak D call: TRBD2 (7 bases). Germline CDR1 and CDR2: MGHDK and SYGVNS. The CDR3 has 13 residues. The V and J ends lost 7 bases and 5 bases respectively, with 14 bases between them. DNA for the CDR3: TGTGCCAGCACCCAGTGGGGGGGCGAGACCCAGTACTTC. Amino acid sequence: CASTQWGGETQYF. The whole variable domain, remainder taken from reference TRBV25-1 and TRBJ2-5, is EADIYQTPRYLVIGTGKKITLECSQTMGHDKMYWYQQDPGMELHLIHYSYGVNSTEKGDLSSESTVSRIRTEHFPLTLESARPSHTSQYLCASTQWGGETQYFGPGTRLLVL.

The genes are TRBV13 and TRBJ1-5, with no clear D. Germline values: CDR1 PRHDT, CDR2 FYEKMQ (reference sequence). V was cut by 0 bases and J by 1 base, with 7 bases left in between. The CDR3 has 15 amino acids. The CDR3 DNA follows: TGTGCCAGCAGCTTAGGACAGACCAGCAATCAGCCCCAGCATTTT. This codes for CASSLGQTSNQPQHF.

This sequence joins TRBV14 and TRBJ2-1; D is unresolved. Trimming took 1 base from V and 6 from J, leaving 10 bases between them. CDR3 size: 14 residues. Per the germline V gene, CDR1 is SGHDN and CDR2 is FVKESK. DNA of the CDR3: TGTGCCAGCAGCCAAGTTGGCTACCCCAATGAGCAGTTCTTC. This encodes CASSQVGYPNEQFF.

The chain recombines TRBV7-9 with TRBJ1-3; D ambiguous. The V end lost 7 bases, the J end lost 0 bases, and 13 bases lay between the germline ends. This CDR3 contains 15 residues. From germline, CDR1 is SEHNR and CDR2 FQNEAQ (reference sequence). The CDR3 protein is CASNEDGYSGNTIYF. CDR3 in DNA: TGTGCCAGCAACGAGGACGGCTACTCTGGAAACACCATATATTTT.

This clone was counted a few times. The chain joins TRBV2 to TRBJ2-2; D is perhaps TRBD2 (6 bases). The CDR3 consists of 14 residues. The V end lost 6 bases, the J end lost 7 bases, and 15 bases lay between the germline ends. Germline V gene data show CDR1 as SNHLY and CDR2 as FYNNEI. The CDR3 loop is CASRRLVTDGELFF. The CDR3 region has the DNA TGTGCCAGCAGGAGACTAGTCACGGACGGGGAGCTGTTTTTT.

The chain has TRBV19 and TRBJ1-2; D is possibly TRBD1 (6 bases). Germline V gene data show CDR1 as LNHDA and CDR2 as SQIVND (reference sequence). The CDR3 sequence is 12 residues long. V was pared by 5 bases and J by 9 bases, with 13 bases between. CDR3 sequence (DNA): TGTGCCAGTAGTGTATCAGGGGTGAGCTACACCTTC. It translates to CASSVSGVSYTF.

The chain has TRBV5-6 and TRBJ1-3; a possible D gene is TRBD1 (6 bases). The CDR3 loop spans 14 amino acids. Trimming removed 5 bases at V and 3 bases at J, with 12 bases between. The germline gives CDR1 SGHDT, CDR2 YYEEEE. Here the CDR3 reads CASRTGTIGNTIYF. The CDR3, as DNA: TGTGCCAGCAGAACCGGGACAATTGGAAACACCATATATTTT.

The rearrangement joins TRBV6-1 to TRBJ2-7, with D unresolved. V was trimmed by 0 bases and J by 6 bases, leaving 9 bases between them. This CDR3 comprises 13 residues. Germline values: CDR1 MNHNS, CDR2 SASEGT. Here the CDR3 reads CASSEAHWAEQYF. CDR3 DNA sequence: TGTGCCAGCAGTGAAGCGCACTGGGCCGAGCAGTACTTC.

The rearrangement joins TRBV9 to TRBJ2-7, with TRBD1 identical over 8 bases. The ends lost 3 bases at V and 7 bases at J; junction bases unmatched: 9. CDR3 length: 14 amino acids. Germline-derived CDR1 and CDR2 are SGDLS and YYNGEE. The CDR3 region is CASSDGTGWSEQYF. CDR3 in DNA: TGTGCCAGCAGCGACGGGACAGGCTGGTCGGAGCAGTACTTC.

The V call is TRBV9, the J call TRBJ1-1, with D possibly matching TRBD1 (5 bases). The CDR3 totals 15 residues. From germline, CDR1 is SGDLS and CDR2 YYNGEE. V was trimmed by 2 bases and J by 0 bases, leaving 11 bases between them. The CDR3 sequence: CASSVQGSLNTEAFF. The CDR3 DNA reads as TGTGCCAGCAGCGTCCAGGGTTCTTTGAACACTGAAGCTTTCTTT.

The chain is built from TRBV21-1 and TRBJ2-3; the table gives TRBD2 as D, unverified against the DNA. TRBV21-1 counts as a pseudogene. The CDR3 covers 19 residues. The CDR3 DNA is TGTGCCAGCAGGGTTAGCGGGAGATTCTGGGGGGGGCTCTCAGATACGCAGTATTTT. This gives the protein CASRVSGRFWGGLSDTQYF.

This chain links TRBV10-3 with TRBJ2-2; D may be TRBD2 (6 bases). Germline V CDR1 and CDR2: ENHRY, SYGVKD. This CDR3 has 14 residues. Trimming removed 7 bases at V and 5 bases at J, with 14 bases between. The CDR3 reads CAITQREKTGELFF. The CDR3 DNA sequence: TGTGCCATCACTCAACGGGAGAAGACCGGGGAGCTGTTTTTT.

DNA for the CDR3: TGTGCCGGCGAGGGGGCCAACTCTGGAAACACCATATATTTT. This codes for CAGEGANSGNTIYF. The rearrangement links TRBV30 to TRBJ1-3; 7 bases match TRBD1. Germline CDR1 is GTSNPN and CDR2 is SVGIG (reference sequence). Trimming took 8 bases from V and 0 from J; bases not matched to a gene: 7. This CDR3 region has 14 residues.

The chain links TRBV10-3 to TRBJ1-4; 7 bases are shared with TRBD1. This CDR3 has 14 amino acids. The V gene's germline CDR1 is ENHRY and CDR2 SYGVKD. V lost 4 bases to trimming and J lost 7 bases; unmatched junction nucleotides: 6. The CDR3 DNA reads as TGTGCCATCAGTGGACAGGGCAGGGGTGAAAAACTGTTTTTT. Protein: CAISGQGRGEKLFF.

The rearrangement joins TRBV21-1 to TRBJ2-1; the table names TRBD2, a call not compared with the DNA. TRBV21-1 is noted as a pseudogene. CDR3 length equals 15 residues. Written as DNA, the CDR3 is TGTGCCAGCAGCTTAGCGGAAAGCTCCTACAATGAGCAGTTCTTC. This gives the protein CASSLAESSYNEQFF.

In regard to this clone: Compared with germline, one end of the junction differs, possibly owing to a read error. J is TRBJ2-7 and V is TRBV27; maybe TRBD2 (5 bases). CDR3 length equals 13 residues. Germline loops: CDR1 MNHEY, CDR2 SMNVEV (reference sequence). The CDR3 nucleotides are TGTGCCAGCAGTTTAGGACTTCACTACGGGCAGTACTTC. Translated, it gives CASSLGLHYGQYF.

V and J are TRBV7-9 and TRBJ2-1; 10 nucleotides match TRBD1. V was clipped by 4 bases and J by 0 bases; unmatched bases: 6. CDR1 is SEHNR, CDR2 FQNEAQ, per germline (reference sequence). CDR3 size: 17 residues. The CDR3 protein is CASSSPGTGASYNEQFF. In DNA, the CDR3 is TGTGCCAGCAGCTCCCCAGGGACAGGGGCCTCCTACAATGAGCAGTTCTTC.